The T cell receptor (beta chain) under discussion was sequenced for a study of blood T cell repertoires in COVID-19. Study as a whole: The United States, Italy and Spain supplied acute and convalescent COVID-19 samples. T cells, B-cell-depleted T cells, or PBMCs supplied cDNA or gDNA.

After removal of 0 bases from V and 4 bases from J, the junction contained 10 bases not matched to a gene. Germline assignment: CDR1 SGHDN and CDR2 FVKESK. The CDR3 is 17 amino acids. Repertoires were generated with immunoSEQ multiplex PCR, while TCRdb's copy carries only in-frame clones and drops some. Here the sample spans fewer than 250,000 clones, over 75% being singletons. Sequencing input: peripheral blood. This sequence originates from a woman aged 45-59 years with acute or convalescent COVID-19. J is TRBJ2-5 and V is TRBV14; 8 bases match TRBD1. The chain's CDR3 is CASSQDLPRGRGETQYF. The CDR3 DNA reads TGTGCCAGCAGCCAAGATCTCCCCAGGGGGCGAGGAGAGACCCAGTACTTC.